The next 29 T cell receptor beta chains were all read from a single sample in a study of shared clonotypes between healthy human individuals (TCRdb year 2020). The library was built by means of the immunoSEQ multiplex PCR assay. TCRdb's version of the immuneACCESS table is confined to in-frame rearrangements and falls short of the full clone set. An unresolved V gene accounts for under half of the shortfall where checked; the remainder is of unknown origin. The sample includes 2 million to 3 million clones, with over 85% observed a single time. Roughly 0.36% of the sample comes from the top ten. The specimen sequenced was naive CD4+ T cells from PBMCs. The cell subset or site label corresponds to: CD45RA+ positively selected. These receptors came from a man between 18 and 35 years old in good health. Some clones in this sample may be carry-over from other donors' samples.

This clone was counted only a few times. V gene TRBV5-1 combines with J gene TRBJ1-5, with D maybe TRBD1 (5 bases). In germline, CDR1 is SGHRS, CDR2 YFSETQ. CDR3 size: 13 residues. The V end lost 3 bases, the J end lost 4 bases, and 8 bases lay between the germline ends. Here the CDR3 reads CASSWDQNQPQHF. The CDR3 nucleotides are TGCGCCAGCAGCTGGGACCAGAATCAGCCCCAGCATTTT.

The chain uses TRBV9 and TRBJ2-5, with 9 bases aligning to TRBD2. This CDR3 is built from 16 residues. The junction had 10 bases not matched to a gene; V was cut back by 0 bases and J by 7 bases. Germline CDR1 is SGDLS and CDR2 is YYNGEE. The CDR3 DNA sequence: TGTGCCAGCAGCGTAGCCGTGCGGGAGGGATTAGGGACCCAGTACTTC. Its translation is CASSVAVREGLGTQYF.

The V gene is TRBV19, the J gene TRBJ1-2, with D hard to call. The CDR3 loop spans 12 amino acids. V dropped 2 bases and J dropped 3 bases, with 4 bases sitting between them. Germline values: CDR1 LNHDA, CDR2 SQIVND (reference sequence). The CDR3 nucleotides read TGTGCCAGTAGTATAAAGGACTATGGCTACACCTTC. This encodes CASSIKDYGYTF. The full variable domain, its missing parts supplied by reference TRBV19 and TRBJ1-2, is DGGITQSPKYLFRKEGQNVTLSCEQNLNHDAMYWYRQDPGQGLRLIYYSQIVNDFQKGDIAEGYSVSREKKESFPLTVTSAQKNPTAFYLCASSIKDYGYTFGSGTRLTVV.

This rearrangement joins TRBV5-1 to TRBJ2-7, with 10 bases identical to TRBD2. CDR3 length: 13 amino acids. Germline values: CDR1 SGHRS, CDR2 YFSETQ. After removal of 5 bases from V and 6 bases from J, the junction contained 5 bases not matched to a gene. CDR3 coding DNA: TGCGCCAGCAGGCCCAGCGGGAGGGCCGAGCAGTACTTC. Encoded protein: CASRPSGRAEQYF. Using reference TRBV5-1 and TRBJ2-7 for the parts outside the CDR3, the full variable domain is KAGVTQTPRYLIKTRGQQVTLSCSPISGHRSVSWYQQTPGQGLQFLFEYFSETQRNKGNFPGRFSGRQFSNSRSEMNVSTLELGDSALYLCASRPSGRAEQYFGPGTRLTVT.

The chain recombines TRBV27 with TRBJ1-2; D ambiguous. Between the trimmed V and J ends, which lost 4 bases and 8 bases, there was a span of 23 bases. The germline gives CDR1 MNHEY, CDR2 SMNVEV (reference sequence). This CDR3 is 16 amino acids long. DNA of the CDR3: TGTGCCAGCAGTTCCCCAGGCGGTGTAAGGATCGGGGGCTACACCTTC. Amino acids: CASSSPGGVRIGGYTF.

The J gene is TRBJ2-1, the V gene TRBV5-1, with 11 bases aligning to TRBD1. With 4 bases clipped from V and 6 bases from J, the junction kept 9 bases outside the gene matches. CDR3 size: 16 residues. Germline CDR1 SGHRS, CDR2 YFSETQ. This chain's CDR3 is CASSPVGQGALNEQFF. As DNA, the CDR3 is TGCGCCAGCAGCCCTGTTGGACAGGGGGCGCTCAATGAGCAGTTCTTC. Variable domain in full (rest from reference TRBV5-1 and TRBJ2-1): KAGVTQTPRYLIKTRGQQVTLSCSPISGHRSVSWYQQTPGQGLQFLFEYFSETQRNKGNFPGRFSGRQFSNSRSEMNVSTLELGDSALYLCASSPVGQGALNEQFFGPGTRLTVL.

Notes on this clone: Distinct nucleotide sequences in the sample also encode this CDR3. The chain combines TRBV7-2 with TRBJ1-1, with D uncertain. V lost 0 bases to trimming and J lost 5 bases, with 7 bases between them. The CDR3 consists of 13 residues. Germline lookup yields CDR1 SGHTA and CDR2 FQGNSA. The CDR3 loop reads CASSLAGRTEAFF. CDR3 DNA: TGTGCCAGCAGCTTAGCAGGGAGGACTGAAGCTTTCTTT.

The gene calls are TRBV19 and TRBJ2-1; possibly TRBD1 for D (5 bases). Between the trimmed V and J ends, which lost 7 bases and 4 bases, there was a span of 14 bases. The germline V gene encodes CDR1 LNHDA and CDR2 SQIVND (reference sequence). The CDR3 sequence is 14 residues long. The CDR3 bases are TGTGCCAGTATAGGGGCGCTTCCTTACAATGAGCAGTTCTTC. It yields the protein CASIGALPYNEQFF.

Remarks on this clone: The same CDR3 is also encoded by other DNA sequences in this sample. The chain is built from TRBV5-1 and TRBJ2-1; a possible D gene is TRBD2 (5 bases). Germline CDR1 SGHRS, CDR2 YFSETQ. The length of the CDR3 is 14 residues. Trimming took off 2 bases at V and 4 bases at J, with 10 bases between the two ends. This chain's CDR3 is CASSLAAAYNEQFF. CDR3 sequence (DNA): TGCGCCAGCAGCTTAGCAGCGGCGTACAATGAGCAGTTCTTC.

To note about this clone: The sample holds other DNA sequences that translate to the same CDR3. The V gene is TRBV5-4, the J gene TRBJ2-1; weak D call: TRBD1 (6 bases). The CDR3 totals 15 residues. V lost 5 bases and J 0 bases, leaving 12 bases between the germline ends. Germline-derived CDR1 and CDR2 are SGHNT and YYREEE (reference sequence). The CDR3 is CASSPRGSSYNEQFF. The CDR3 DNA is TGTGCCAGCAGTCCTAGGGGGAGCTCCTACAATGAGCAGTTCTTC.

This chain links TRBV15 with TRBJ2-6; D not certain. This CDR3 region has 15 residues. Trimming removed 4 bases at V and 1 base at J, with 8 bases between. Germline assignment: CDR1 LNHNV and CDR2 YYDKDF (reference sequence). The CDR3 region is CATSIAPSGANVLTF. The CDR3 DNA follows: TGTGCCACCAGCATAGCCCCGTCTGGGGCCAACGTCCTGACTTTC.

V and J are TRBV7-9 and TRBJ2-1; 7 bases map to TRBD2. J lost 8 bases, V lost 0 bases, and 7 bases had no gene match. Germline assignment: CDR1 SEHNR and CDR2 FQNEAQ (reference sequence). The CDR3 extends over 15 amino acids. The CDR3 DNA sequence: TGTGCCAGCAGCTTAGCACGTAGTGGGAGGGATGAGCAGTTCTTC. Translated, it gives CASSLARSGRDEQFF.

This clone occurred once. The chain recombines TRBV21-1 with TRBJ2-1; the table's D call, TRBD1, has no DNA check behind it. TRBV21-1 is assigned pseudogene status. The CDR3 consists of 16 residues. DNA for the CDR3: TGTGCCAGCAGTACACCAGGACAGGGGGCTTGCAATGAGCAGTTCTTC. This encodes CASSTPGQGACNEQFF.

The chain employs TRBV27 and TRBJ2-1, with 11 bases identical to TRBD2. V lost 4 bases and J lost 4; bases outside the gene matches: 6. This CDR3 contains 16 residues. CDR1 MNHEY and CDR2 SMNVEV come from the germline V gene (reference sequence). The CDR3 nucleotides read TGTGCCAGCAGTTCGAGTAGCGGGAGGGCATACAATGAGCAGTTCTTC. It translates to CASSSSSGRAYNEQFF.

The V call is TRBV5-1, the J call TRBJ1-6, with 7 bases fitting TRBD1. CDR3 size: 15 residues. The germline V gene encodes CDR1 SGHRS and CDR2 YFSETQ. The V and J ends lost 4 bases and 10 bases, in that order; junction bases with no gene match: 11. The chain's CDR3 is CASSLYDRDGSPLHF. The CDR3 DNA is TGCGCCAGCAGCCTATACGACAGGGACGGCTCACCCCTCCACTTT.

The chain joins TRBV5-1 to TRBJ2-2, with D unresolved. This CDR3 has 15 amino acids. Trimming removed 4 bases at V and 3 bases at J, with 13 bases between. Germline loops: CDR1 SGHRS, CDR2 YFSETQ. The CDR3: CASSPKTRDTGELFF. DNA for the CDR3: TGCGCCAGCAGCCCCAAGACTCGGGACACCGGGGAGCTGTTTTTT. Using reference TRBV5-1 and TRBJ2-2 for the parts outside the CDR3, the full variable domain is KAGVTQTPRYLIKTRGQQVTLSCSPISGHRSVSWYQQTPGQGLQFLFEYFSETQRNKGNFPGRFSGRQFSNSRSEMNVSTLELGDSALYLCASSPKTRDTGELFFGEGSRLTVL.

The V and J genes are TRBV5-1 and TRBJ1-1; D call uncertain. Germline CDR1 and CDR2: SGHRS and YFSETQ. V was clipped by 4 bases and J by 2 bases, with 12 bases between them. CDR3 length: 14 residues. This CDR3 is CASSPDTDNTEAFF. The CDR3 DNA reads TGCGCCAGCAGCCCTGACACTGACAACACTGAAGCTTTCTTT.

The chain joins TRBV7-2 to TRBJ2-1; D gene uncertain. The CDR3 length is 12 residues. With 2 bases removed from V and 6 bases from J, the gap between germline ends came to 5 bases. The germline CDR1 and CDR2 sequences are SGHTA and FQGNSA. The CDR3 DNA is TGTGCCAGCAGCTTAAACCCCAATGAGCAGTTCTTC. Its translation: CASSLNPNEQFF. Combining the CDR3 with reference TRBV7-2 and TRBJ2-1 gives the whole variable domain GAGVSQSPSNKVTEKGKDVELRCDPISGHTALYWYRQSLGQGLEFLIYFQGNSAPDKSGLPSDRFSAERTGGSVSTLTIQRTQQEDSAVYLCASSLNPNEQFFGPGTRLTVL.

The chain recombines TRBV28 with TRBJ1-5; 8 positions match TRBD1. The trim removed 6 bases at V and 12 bases at J, leaving 16 bases unmatched. The V gene's germline CDR1 is MDHEN and CDR2 SYDVKM. This CDR3 comprises 15 residues. The CDR3 region is CASRPRDRPIIFQHF. The DNA of the CDR3 is TGTGCCAGCAGACCCCGGGACAGGCCGATTATTTTCCAGCATTTT.

This chain links TRBV10-1 with TRBJ1-1; D possibly corresponds to TRBD1 (6 bases). The CDR3 is 13 amino acids. V lost 8 bases, J lost 0 bases, and 10 bases lay in between. Germline V gene lookup returns CDR1 WNHNN and CDR2 SYGVQD (reference sequence). The CDR3 loop reads CASSRTVNTEAFF. The DNA for the CDR3 is TGCGCCAGCTCACGGACAGTGAACACTGAAGCTTTCTTT.

The chain is built from TRBV18 and TRBJ1-2; D call uncertain. The V end was cut by 0 bases, the J end by 4 bases, with 9 bases between. This CDR3 is 14 amino acids long. Germline-derived CDR1 and CDR2 are KGHSH and LQKENI. The DNA for the CDR3 is TGTGCCAGCTCACCACCACCCGGTCTCTATGGCTACACCTTC. This gives the protein CASSPPPGLYGYTF.

The gene calls are TRBV2 and TRBJ1-1; 8 bases map to TRBD1. The germline V gene encodes CDR1 SNHLY and CDR2 FYNNEI. V was pared by 9 bases and J by 4 bases, with 10 bases of the junction left unmatched. The CDR3 covers 14 residues. CDR3 nucleotide sequence: TGTGCCAGAGGGACAGGCGGTGGGGGCACTGAAGCTTTCTTT. This codes for CARGTGGGGTEAFF.

The V gene is TRBV25-1, the J gene TRBJ1-3, with D unclear. In germline, CDR1 is MGHDK, CDR2 SYGVNS. V was pared by 6 bases and J by 4 bases, with 10 bases between. The CDR3 has 13 residues. CDR3 sequence reads: CASRDWVGNTIYF. The CDR3 DNA reads as TGTGCCAGCAGGGACTGGGTGGGAAACACCATATATTTT.

This clone was detected a few times. Other DNA sequences within the sample encode an identical CDR3. The chain employs TRBV9 and TRBJ2-1; possibly TRBD1 for D (6 bases). Germline V lookup: CDR1 SGDLS, CDR2 YYNGEE. The CDR3 contains 15 residues. V gave up 1 base and J gave up 2 bases, with 10 bases separating them. CDR3 residues: CASSVRQGTYNEQFF. The CDR3, as DNA: TGTGCCAGCAGCGTACGCCAGGGGACCTACAATGAGCAGTTCTTC.

This clone has only one observation. The J gene is TRBJ2-3, the V gene TRBV7-7, with D perhaps matching TRBD1 or TRBD2 (5 bases each). The germline gives CDR1 SSHAT, CDR2 FNYEAQ (reference sequence). The CDR3 spans 16 residues. The germline V and J ends were trimmed by 2 bases and 5 bases, with 17 bases remaining between them. The CDR3 loop is CASSLSPSWGQDTQYF. The CDR3, as DNA: TGTGCCAGCAGCTTATCTCCTAGCTGGGGCCAAGATACGCAGTATTTT.

This chain links TRBV4-1 with TRBJ2-1; 8 bases agree with TRBD2. Germline lookup yields CDR1 MGHRA and CDR2 YSYEKL. This CDR3 is built from 18 residues. V shed 1 base and J 7 bases; nucleotides not matched to a gene: 15. Here the CDR3 DNA reads TGCGCCAGCAGCCAAGGACGGGCTAGCGGGCACCGTAGGAATGAGCAGTTCTTC. Amino acids: CASSQGRASGHRRNEQFF.

The chain has TRBV6-5 and TRBJ2-7; D call uncertain. The CDR3 length is 15 residues. The ends were cut back, 0 bases at V and 0 bases at J, with 9 bases in the middle. The germline gives CDR1 MNHEY, CDR2 SVGAGI. The CDR3 DNA is TGTGCCAGCAGTTACTCTTTCCAGTACTCCTACGAGCAGTACTTC. As protein: CASSYSFQYSYEQYF.

This clone was recorded once. This chain connects TRBV5-5 to TRBJ2-1; 9 nucleotides align to TRBD2. The junction had 5 bases not matched to a gene; V was cut back by 0 bases and J by 10 bases. Germline assignment: CDR1 SGHKS and CDR2 YYEKEE (reference sequence). The CDR3 runs 14 residues. This CDR3 reads CASSLGLAGREQFF. The CDR3, as DNA: TGTGCCAGCAGCTTGGGTCTAGCGGGAAGGGAGCAGTTCTTC.

The V call is TRBV5-4, the J call TRBJ2-2; no definite D call. V gave up 2 bases and J gave up 6 bases, with 17 bases separating them. CDR3 size: 16 residues. Per the germline V gene, CDR1 is SGHNT and CDR2 is YYREEE (reference sequence). This chain's CDR3 is CASSFYTSRGPGELFF. DNA for the CDR3: TGTGCCAGCAGCTTTTATACCAGCCGAGGTCCCGGGGAGCTGTTTTTT.